This T cell receptor beta chain was identified in a study of blood T cells in healthy people across ages. The CDR3 spans 15 residues. With 5 bases clipped from V and 14 bases from J, the junction kept 15 bases outside the gene matches. Germline V gives CDR1 MNHEY, CDR2 SVGAGI. A minimum of 6.5 million PBMCs was isolated per sample. This clonotype was seen more than once but under ten times. Next came a second PCR, run for roughly 6 to 11 cycles, which used a sample-barcoded 5' primer along with a J-beta primer mix. Each cDNA was tagged by a template-switch adaptor containing 12 random nucleotides. Every sample returned 2.5 million or more CDR3-containing paired-end reads. Via MiXCR, TCRdb re-called the 5' RACE reads, giving one row per CDR3 protein. Of fewer than 1,000,000 distinct CDR3 sequences detected, approximately 44% appear once; the ten largest clones hold roughly 19%.

The sequencing input was blood. The sequence derives from a man in his 60s in good health. The V gene is TRBV6-5, the J gene TRBJ2-1; 10 nucleotides align to TRBD1. In DNA, the CDR3 is TGTGCCAGCAGTAAACCGGGACAGGGGAATTCAGGGGAGTTCTTC. Encoded protein: CASSKPGQGNSGEFF.